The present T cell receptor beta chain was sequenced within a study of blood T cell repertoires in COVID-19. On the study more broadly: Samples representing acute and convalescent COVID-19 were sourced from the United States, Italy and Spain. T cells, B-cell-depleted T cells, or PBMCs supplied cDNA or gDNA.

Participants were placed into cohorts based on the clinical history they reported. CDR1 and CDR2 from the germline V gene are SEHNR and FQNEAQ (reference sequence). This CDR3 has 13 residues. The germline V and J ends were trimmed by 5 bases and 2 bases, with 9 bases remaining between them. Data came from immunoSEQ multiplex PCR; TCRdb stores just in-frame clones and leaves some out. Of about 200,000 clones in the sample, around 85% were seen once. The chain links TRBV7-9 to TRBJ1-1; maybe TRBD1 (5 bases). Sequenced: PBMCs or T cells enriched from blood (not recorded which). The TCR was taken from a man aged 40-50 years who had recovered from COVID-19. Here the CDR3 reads CASSIRVNTEAFF. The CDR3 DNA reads TGTGCCAGCAGCATCAGGGTAAACACTGAAGCTTTCTTT.